This record looks at one TCR beta chain sequence and its context. This entry comes from a study of cytomegalovirus exposure and HLA in healthy donors. V shed 0 bases and J shed 2 bases, with 8 bases lying between them. Germline V gene sequence: CDR1 SGDLS, CDR2 YYNGEE. This CDR3 contains 14 residues. Vbeta (60) and Jbeta (13) primers were used in the PCR. Sequencing used immunoSEQ multiplex PCR; TCRdb keeps in-frame clones, though not all of them. This repertoire shows 150,000 or so clones, 73% found once; its top ten account for 1.5% to 2%. The clonotype comes from a woman under 30 in good health and CMV-seronegative. Sequenced material: PBMCs. The chain carries TRBV9 and TRBJ1-1; D is perhaps TRBD1 (5 bases). In DNA, the CDR3 is TGTGCCAGCAGCGTAGGGGGCACAAACACTGAAGCTTTCTTT. It translates to CASSVGGTNTEAFF.